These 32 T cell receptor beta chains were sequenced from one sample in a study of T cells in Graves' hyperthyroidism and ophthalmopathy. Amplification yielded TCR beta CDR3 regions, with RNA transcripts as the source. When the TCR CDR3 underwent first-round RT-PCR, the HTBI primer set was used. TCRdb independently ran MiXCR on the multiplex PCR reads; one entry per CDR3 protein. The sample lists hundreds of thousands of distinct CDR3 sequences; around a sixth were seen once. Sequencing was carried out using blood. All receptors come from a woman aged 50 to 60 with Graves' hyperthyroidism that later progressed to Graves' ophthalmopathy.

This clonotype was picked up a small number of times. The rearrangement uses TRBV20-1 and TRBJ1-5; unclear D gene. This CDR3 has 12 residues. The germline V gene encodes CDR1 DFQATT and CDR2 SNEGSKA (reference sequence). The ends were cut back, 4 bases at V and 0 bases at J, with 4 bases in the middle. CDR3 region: CSAKISNQPQHF. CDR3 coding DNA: TGCAGTGCTAAAATTAGCAATCAGCCCCAGCATTTT.

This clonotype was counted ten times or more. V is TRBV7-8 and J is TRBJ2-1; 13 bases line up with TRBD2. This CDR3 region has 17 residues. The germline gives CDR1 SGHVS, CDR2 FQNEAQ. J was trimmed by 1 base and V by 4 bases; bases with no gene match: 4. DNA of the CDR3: TGTGCCAGCAGCTCGGGGACTAGCGGGGCTTCCTACAATGAGCAGTTCTTC. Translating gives CASSSGTSGASYNEQFF.

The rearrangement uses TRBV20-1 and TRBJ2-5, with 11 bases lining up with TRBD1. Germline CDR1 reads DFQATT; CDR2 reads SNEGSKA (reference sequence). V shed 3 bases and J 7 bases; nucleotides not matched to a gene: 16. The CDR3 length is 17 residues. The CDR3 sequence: CSASPRTGGGVVGTQYF. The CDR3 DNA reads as TGCAGTGCTAGTCCCCGGACAGGGGGCGGTGTGGTAGGGACCCAGTACTTC.

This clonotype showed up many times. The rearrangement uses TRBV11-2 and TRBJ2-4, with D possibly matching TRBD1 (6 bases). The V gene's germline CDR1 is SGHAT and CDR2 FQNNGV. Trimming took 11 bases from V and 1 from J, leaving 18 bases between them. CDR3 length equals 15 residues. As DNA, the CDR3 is TGTGCCGGACAGACGGACAGTTCCGCCAAAAACATTCAGTACTTC. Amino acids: CAGQTDSSAKNIQYF.

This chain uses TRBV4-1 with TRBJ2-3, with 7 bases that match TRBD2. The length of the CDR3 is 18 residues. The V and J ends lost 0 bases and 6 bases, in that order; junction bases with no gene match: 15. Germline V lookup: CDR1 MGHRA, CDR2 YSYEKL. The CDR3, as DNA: TGCGCCAGCAGCCAAGATCGGGAGGCGGTCCTCGTGGAGGATACGCAGTATTTT. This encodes CASSQDREAVLVEDTQYF.

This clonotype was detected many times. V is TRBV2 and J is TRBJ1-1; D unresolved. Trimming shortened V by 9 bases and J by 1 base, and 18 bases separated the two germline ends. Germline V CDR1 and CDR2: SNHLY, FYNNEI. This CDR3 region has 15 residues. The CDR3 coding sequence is TGTGCCAGTACTGAAGACCTAGCATGGAACACTGAAGCTTTCTTT. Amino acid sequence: CASTEDLAWNTEAFF.

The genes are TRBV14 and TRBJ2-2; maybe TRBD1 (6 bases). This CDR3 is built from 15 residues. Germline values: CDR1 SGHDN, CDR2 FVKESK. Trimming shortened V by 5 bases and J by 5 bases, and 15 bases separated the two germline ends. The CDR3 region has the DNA TGTGCCAGCAGCAAGGACAGAGTGAGAACCGGGGAGCTGTTTTTT. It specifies CASSKDRVRTGELFF.

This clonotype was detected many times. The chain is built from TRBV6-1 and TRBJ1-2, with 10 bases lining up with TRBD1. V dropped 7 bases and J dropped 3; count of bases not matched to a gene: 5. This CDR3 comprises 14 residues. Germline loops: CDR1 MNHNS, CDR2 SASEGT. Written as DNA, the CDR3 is TGTGCCAGCACCCCGGACAGGGGGGACTATGGCTACACCTTC. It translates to CASTPDRGDYGYTF.

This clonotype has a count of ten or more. DNA for the CDR3: TGTGCCAGCAGTTTAGCTAGCGGGAGGCATACGCAGTATTTT. It specifies CASSLASGRHTQYF. This chain links TRBV12-3 or TRBV12-4 with TRBJ2-3; 10 positions agree with TRBD2. This CDR3 region has 14 residues. The V segment lost 0 bases and the J segment 7 bases; nucleotides outside the gene matches: 1.

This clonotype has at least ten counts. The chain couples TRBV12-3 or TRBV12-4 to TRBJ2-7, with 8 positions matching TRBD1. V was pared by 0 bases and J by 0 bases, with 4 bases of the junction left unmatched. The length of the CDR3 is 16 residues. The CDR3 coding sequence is TGTGCCAGCAGTTTAGCGTGGGACAGGAGCTCCTACGAGCAGTACTTC. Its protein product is CASSLAWDRSSYEQYF.

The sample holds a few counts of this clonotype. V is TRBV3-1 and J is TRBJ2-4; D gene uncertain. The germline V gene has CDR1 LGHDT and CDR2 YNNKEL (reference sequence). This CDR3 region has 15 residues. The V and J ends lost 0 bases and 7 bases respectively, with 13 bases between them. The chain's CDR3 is CASSQDLGPHNIQYF. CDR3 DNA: TGTGCCAGCAGCCAAGATTTAGGTCCCCATAACATTCAGTACTTC.

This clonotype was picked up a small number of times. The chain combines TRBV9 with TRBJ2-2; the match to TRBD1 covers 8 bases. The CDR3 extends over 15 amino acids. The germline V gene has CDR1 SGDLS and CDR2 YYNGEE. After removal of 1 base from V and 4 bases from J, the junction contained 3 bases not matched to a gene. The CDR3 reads CASSVTGGITGELFF. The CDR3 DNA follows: TGTGCCAGCAGCGTAACAGGGGGAATCACCGGGGAGCTGTTTTTT.

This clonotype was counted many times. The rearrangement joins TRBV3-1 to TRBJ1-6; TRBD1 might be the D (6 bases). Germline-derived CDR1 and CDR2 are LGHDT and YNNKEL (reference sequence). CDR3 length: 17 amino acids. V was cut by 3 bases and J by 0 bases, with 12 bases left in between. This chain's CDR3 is CASSHDRRASYNSPLHF. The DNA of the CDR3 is TGTGCCAGCAGCCACGACAGGCGTGCCTCCTATAATTCACCCCTCCACTTT.

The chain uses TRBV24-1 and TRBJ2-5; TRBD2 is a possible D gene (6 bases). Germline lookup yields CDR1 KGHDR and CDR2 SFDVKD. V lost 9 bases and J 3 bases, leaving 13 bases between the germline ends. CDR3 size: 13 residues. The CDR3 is CATSPPGEETQYF. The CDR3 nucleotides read TGTGCCACCTCGCCTCCGGGGGAAGAGACCCAGTACTTC.

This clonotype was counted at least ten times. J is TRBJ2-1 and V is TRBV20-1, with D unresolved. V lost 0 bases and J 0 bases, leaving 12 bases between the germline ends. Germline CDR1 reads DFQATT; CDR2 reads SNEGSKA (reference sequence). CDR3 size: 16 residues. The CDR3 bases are TGCAGTGCTAGAGATCCCGCGATGAGCTCCTACAATGAGCAGTTCTTC. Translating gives CSARDPAMSSYNEQFF.

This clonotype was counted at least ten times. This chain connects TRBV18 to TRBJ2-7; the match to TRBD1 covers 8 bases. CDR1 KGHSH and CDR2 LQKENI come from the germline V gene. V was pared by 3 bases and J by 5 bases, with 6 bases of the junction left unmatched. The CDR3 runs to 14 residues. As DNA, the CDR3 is TGTGCCAGCTCACCGGAGACAGGGGCTGACGAGCAGTACTTC. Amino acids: CASSPETGADEQYF.

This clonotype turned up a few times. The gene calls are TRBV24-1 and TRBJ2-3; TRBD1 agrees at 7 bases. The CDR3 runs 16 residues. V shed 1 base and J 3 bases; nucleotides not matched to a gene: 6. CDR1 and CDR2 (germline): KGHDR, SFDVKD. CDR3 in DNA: TGTGCCACCAGTGATTTTACAGGGGTAGAAACAGATACGCAGTATTTT. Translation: CATSDFTGVETDTQYF.

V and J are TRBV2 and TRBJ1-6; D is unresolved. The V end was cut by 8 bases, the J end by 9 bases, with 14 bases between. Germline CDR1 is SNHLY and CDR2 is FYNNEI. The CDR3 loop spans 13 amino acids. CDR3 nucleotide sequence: TGTGCCAGCTTGTCGCAGGAGACTTCACCCCTCCACTTT. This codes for CASLSQETSPLHF.

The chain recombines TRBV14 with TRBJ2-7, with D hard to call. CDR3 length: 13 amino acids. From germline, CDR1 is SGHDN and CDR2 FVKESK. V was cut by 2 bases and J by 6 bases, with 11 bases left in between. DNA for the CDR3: TGTGCCAGCAGCCAAAAAATCATGGGCGAGCAGTACTTC. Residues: CASSQKIMGEQYF.

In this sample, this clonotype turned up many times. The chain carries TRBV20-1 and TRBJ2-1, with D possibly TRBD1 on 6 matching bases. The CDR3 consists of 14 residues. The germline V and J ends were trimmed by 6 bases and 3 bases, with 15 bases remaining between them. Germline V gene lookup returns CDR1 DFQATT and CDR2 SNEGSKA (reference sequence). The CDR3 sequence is CSAKRTAGYNEQFF. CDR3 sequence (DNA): TGCAGTGCCAAGAGGACAGCCGGCTACAATGAGCAGTTCTTC.

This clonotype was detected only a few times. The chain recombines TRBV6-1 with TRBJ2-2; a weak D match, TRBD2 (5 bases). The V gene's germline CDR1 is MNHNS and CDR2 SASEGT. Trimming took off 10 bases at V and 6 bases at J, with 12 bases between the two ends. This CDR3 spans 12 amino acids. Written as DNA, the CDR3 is TGTGCCATCGCTTCGGGATCCGGGGAGCTGTTTTTT. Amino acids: CAIASGSGELFF.

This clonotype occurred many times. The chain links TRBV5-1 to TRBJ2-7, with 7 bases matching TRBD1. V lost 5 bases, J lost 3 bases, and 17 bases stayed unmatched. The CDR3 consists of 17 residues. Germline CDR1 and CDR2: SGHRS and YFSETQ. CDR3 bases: TGCGCCAGCAGAGCTTGGATCGACCCACAGGGGATCTACGAGCAGTACTTC. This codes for CASRAWIDPQGIYEQYF.

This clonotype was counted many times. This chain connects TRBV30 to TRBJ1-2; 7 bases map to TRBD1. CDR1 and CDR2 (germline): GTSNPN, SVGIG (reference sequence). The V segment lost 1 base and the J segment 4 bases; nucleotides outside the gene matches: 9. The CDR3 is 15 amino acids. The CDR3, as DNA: TGTGCCTGGAGTGCCCGCGGAGGGGGCATCTATGGCTACACCTTC. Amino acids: CAWSARGGGIYGYTF.

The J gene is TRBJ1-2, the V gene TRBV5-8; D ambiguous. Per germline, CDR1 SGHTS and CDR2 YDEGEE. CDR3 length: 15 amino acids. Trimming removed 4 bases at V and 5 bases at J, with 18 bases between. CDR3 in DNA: TGTGCCAGCAGCCCGTATCAGGAATCCTTTTATGGCTACACCTTC. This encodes CASSPYQESFYGYTF.

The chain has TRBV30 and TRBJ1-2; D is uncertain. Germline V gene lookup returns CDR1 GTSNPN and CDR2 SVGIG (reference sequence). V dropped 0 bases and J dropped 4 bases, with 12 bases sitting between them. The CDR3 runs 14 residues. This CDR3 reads CAWSVVVGLYGYTF. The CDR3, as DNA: TGTGCCTGGAGTGTAGTGGTAGGACTCTATGGCTACACCTTC. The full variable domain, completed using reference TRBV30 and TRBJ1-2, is SQTIHQWPATLVQPVGSPLSLECTVEGTSNPNLYWYRQAAGRGLQLLFYSVGIGQISSEVPQNLSASRPQDRQFILSSKKLLLSDSGFYLCAWSVVVGLYGYTFGSGTRLTVV.

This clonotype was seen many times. The DNA of the CDR3 is TGTGCCTGGAGTTCTGAGGACTATGGCTACACCTTC. It encodes CAWSSEDYGYTF. V usage is TRBV30 and J usage is TRBJ1-2; no clear D. This CDR3 contains 12 residues. Germline CDR1 is GTSNPN and CDR2 is SVGIG (reference sequence). Between the trimmed V and J ends, which lost 2 bases and 3 bases, there was a span of 7 bases.

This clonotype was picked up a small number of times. The CDR3 protein is CASSPGAPGDLPNYGYTF. CDR3 coding DNA: TGCGCCAGCTCCCCCGGGGCACCAGGAGATCTTCCTAACTATGGCTACACCTTC. V gene TRBV5-1 combines with J gene TRBJ1-2; D is perhaps TRBD1 (5 bases). The length of the CDR3 is 18 residues. Germline CDR1 reads SGHRS; CDR2 reads YFSETQ. Deletions cut 7 bases from V and 0 bases from J, with 25 bases between.

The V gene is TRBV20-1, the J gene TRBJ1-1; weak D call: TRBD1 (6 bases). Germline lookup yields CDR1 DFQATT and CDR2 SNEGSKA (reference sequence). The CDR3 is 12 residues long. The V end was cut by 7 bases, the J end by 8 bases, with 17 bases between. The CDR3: CSEKDRFNEAFF. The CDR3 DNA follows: TGCAGTGAGAAGGACAGATTTAACGAAGCTTTCTTT.

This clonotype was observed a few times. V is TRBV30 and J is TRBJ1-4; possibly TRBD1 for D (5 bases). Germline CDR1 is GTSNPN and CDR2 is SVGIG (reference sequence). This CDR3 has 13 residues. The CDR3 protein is CARAGDANEKLFF. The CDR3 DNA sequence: TGTGCTCGGGCGGGGGACGCTAATGAAAAACTGTTTTTT.

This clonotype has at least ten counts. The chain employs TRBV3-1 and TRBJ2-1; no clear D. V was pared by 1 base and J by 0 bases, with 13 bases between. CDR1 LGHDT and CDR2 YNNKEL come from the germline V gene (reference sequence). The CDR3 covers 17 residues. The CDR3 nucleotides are TGTGCCAGCAGCCAAGGTCCGCACAGTAGCTCCTACAATGAGCAGTTCTTC. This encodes CASSQGPHSSSYNEQFF.

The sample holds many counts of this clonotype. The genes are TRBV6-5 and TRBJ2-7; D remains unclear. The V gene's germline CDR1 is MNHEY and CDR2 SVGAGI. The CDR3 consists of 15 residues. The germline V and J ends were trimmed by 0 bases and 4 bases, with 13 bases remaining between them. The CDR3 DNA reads TGTGCCAGCAGTTACTCGCCGGCTCGCCTATACGAGCAGTACTTC. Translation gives CASSYSPARLYEQYF.

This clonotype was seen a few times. CDR3 residues: CASSEPGGLCFF. In DNA form, the CDR3 reads TGCGCCAGCAGCGAACCAGGGGGTTTATGTTTCTTT. J is TRBJ1-1 and V is TRBV5-1; 7 bases match TRBD1. This CDR3 contains 12 residues. Trimming at V came to 4 bases and at J to 13 bases, leaving 10 bases not matched to a gene. Germline V gene lookup returns CDR1 SGHRS and CDR2 YFSETQ.